Below, 10 T cell receptor beta chains from the same sample are listed, as sequenced in a study of T-cell memory formation after mild COVID-19. TCRdb processed the 5' RACE reads anew with MiXCR; each CDR3 protein has one entry. The table has around 450,000 distinct CDR3 sequences, roughly 20% seen once. Sequencing was carried out using PBMCs or a T cell subset sorted from them (not recorded which). All receptors derive from an adult woman who had mild COVID-19 (a few samples of this study predate the infection). Cell type and time point are not known.

This clonotype has only a few counts. The chain carries TRBV20-1 and TRBJ2-1; no clear D. V lost 0 bases, J lost 10 bases, and 7 bases lay in between. The CDR3 covers 11 residues. The germline gives CDR1 DFQATT, CDR2 SNEGSKA (reference sequence). The chain's CDR3 is CSARDFPEQFF. The CDR3 bases are TGCAGTGCTAGAGATTTCCCCGAGCAGTTCTTC.

The chain recombines TRBV14 with TRBJ2-3; the match to TRBD2 covers 7 bases. This CDR3 comprises 17 residues. Germline V CDR1 and CDR2: SGHDN, FVKESK. The V and J ends lost 0 bases and 1 base, in that order; junction bases with no gene match: 7. The CDR3 spells CASSQDRAGARTDTQYF. The CDR3 DNA is TGTGCCAGCAGCCAAGATAGGGCGGGAGCACGCACAGATACGCAGTATTTT.

The CDR3, as DNA: TGTGCCAGCAGCCTGACAGGGGTGGCGGACACTGAAGCTTTCTTT. This encodes CASSLTGVADTEAFF. The V gene is TRBV7-2, the J gene TRBJ1-1; 8 nucleotides line up with TRBD1. In germline, CDR1 is SGHTA, CDR2 FQGNSA. The J segment lost 3 bases and the V segment lost 5 bases, leaving 8 bases of the junction unmatched. The CDR3 is made up of 15 amino acids. Drawing the rest from reference TRBV7-2 and TRBJ1-1, the complete variable domain is GAGVSQSPSNKVTEKGKDVELRCDPISGHTALYWYRQSLGQGLEFLIYFQGNSAPDKSGLPSDRFSAERTGGSVSTLTIQRTQQEDSAVYLCASSLTGVADTEAFFGQGTRLTVV.

This clonotype was counted ten times or more. The rearrangement joins TRBV20-1 to TRBJ1-1, with TRBD1 matching over 9 bases. Germline-derived CDR1 and CDR2 are DFQATT and SNEGSKA (reference sequence). The V gene end was trimmed by 2 bases and the J gene end by 4 bases; junction bases not matched to a gene: 11. The CDR3 is made up of 16 amino acids. This CDR3 reads CSARPGTGRWGTEAFF. The CDR3 nucleotides read TGCAGTGCTAGACCCGGGACAGGGCGTTGGGGCACTGAAGCTTTCTTT.

This clonotype occurred a few times. The chain joins TRBV7-6 to TRBJ2-7, with TRBD1 matching 8 bases. The germline V gene has CDR1 SGHVS and CDR2 FNYEAQ. V lost 1 base and J lost 6; bases outside the gene matches: 2. The CDR3 runs 13 residues. CDR3: CASSLGDRGEQYF. CDR3 nucleotides: TGTGCCAGCAGCTTAGGCGACAGGGGCGAGCAGTACTTC. Full variable domain (outside the CDR3, taken from reference TRBV7-6 and TRBJ2-7): GAGVSQSPRYKVTKRGQDVALRCDPISGHVSLYWYRQALGQGPEFLTYFNYEAQQDKSGLPNDRFSAERPEGSISTLTIQRTEQRDSAMYRCASSLGDRGEQYFGPGTRLTVT.

V gene TRBV9 combines with J gene TRBJ2-5; the D is unclear. Germline V CDR1 and CDR2: SGDLS, YYNGEE. The CDR3 runs 13 residues. V was shortened by 0 bases and J by 1 base, with 4 bases between the two germline ends. As DNA, the CDR3 is TGTGCCAGCAGCGTAGGGTTCCAAGAGACCCAGTACTTC. Translating it yields CASSVGFQETQYF.

With regard to this clonotype: At one end the junction does not follow the germline gene, possibly because of a read error. The chain couples TRBV7-2 to TRBJ2-1; no clear D gene. The CDR3 runs to 15 residues. Germline CDR1 is SGHTA and CDR2 is FQGNSA. CDR3 in amino acids: CASSLAPLGYTEQFF. The CDR3 nucleotides are TGTGCCAGCAGCTTAGCCCCTCTAGGCTACACTGAGCAGTTCTTC.

This rearrangement joins TRBV20-1 to TRBJ2-2; the D call may be TRBD1 or TRBD2 (5 bases each). V lost 1 base, J lost 0 bases, and 18 bases lay in between. The CDR3 totals 18 residues. Germline V CDR1 and CDR2: DFQATT, SNEGSKA (reference sequence). The CDR3 protein is CSARGASGLDPNTGELFF. As DNA, the CDR3 is TGCAGTGCTAGAGGGGCCTCGGGGCTAGACCCGAACACCGGGGAGCTGTTTTTT.

This clonotype has more than one count but fewer than ten. For the CDR3, the DNA is TGTGCCAGCAGAACCGGGACAGGGTATGAAAAACTGTTTTTT. Its protein product is CASRTGTGYEKLFF. The chain recombines TRBV6-2 or TRBV6-3 with TRBJ1-4; 9 positions agree with TRBD1. Germline loops: CDR1 MNHEY, CDR2 SVGEGT. This CDR3 comprises 14 residues. V trimming: 6 bases; J trimming: 6 bases; junction bases outside the gene matches: 5.

This clonotype was observed a handful of times. The V gene is TRBV7-9, the J gene TRBJ2-1, with D uncertain. The CDR3 is 16 residues long. Germline V lookup: CDR1 SEHNR, CDR2 FQNEAQ (reference sequence). Trimming shortened V by 1 base and J by 0 bases, and 10 bases separated the two germline ends. The CDR3 sequence: CASSLVAAGSYNEQFF. CDR3 coding DNA: TGTGCCAGCAGCTTAGTGGCGGCCGGCTCCTACAATGAGCAGTTCTTC.